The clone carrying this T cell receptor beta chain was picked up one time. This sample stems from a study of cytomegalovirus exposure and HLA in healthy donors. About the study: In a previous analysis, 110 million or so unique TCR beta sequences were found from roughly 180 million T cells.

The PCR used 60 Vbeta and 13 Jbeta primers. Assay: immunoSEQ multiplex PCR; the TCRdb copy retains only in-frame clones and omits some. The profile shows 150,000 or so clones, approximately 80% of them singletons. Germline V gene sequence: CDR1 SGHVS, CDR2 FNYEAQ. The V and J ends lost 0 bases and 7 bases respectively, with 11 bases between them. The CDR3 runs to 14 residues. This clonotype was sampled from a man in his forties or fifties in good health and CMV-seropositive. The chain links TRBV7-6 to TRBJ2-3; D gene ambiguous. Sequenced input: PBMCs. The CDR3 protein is CASSLAFSTNTQYF. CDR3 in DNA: TGTGCCAGCAGCTTAGCCTTTAGCACGAATACGCAGTATTTT.